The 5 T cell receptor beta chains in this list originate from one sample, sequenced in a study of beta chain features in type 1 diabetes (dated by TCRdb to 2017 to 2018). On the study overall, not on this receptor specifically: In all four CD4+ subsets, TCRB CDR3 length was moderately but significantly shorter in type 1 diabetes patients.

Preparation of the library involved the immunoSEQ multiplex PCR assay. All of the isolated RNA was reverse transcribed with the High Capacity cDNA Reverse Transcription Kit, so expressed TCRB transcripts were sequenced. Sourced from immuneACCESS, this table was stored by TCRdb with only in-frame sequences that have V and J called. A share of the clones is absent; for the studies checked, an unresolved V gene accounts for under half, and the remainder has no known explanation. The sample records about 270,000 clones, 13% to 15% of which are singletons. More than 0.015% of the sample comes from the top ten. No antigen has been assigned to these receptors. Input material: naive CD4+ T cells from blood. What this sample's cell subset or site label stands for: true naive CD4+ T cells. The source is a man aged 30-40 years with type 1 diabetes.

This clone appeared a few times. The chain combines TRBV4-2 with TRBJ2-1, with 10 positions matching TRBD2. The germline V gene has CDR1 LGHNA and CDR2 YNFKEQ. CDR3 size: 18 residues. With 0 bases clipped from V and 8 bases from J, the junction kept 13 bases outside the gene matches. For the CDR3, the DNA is TGTGCCAGCAGCCAAGAAGTACTCGCTAGCGGGAGCTTCGATGAGCAGTTCTTC. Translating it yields CASSQEVLASGSFDEQFF.

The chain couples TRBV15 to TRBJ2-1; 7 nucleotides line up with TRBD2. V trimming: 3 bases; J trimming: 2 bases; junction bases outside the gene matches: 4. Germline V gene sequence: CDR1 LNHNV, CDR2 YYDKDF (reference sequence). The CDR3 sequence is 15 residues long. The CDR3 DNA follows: TGTGCCACCAGCAGCCCTAGCGGAGCCTACAATGAGCAGTTCTTC. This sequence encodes CATSSPSGAYNEQFF.

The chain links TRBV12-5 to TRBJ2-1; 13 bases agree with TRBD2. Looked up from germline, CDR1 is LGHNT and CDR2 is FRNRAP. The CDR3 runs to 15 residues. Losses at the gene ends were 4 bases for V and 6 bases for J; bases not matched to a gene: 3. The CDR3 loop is CASGSGLAGANEQFF. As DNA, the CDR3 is TGTGCTAGTGGTTCAGGACTAGCGGGAGCCAATGAGCAGTTCTTC.

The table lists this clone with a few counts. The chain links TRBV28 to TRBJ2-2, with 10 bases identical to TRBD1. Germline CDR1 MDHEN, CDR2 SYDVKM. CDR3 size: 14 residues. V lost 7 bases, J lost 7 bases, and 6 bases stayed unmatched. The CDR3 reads CASISGTGVGELFF. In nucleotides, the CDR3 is TGTGCCAGCATTTCCGGGACAGGGGTCGGGGAGCTGTTTTTT.

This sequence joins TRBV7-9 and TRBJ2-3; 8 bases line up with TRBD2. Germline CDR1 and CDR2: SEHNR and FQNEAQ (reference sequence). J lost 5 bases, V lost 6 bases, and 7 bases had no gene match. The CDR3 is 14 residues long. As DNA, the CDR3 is TGTGCCAGCAGGTCCGGGACTAGGGGAGATACGCAGTATTTT. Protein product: CASRSGTRGDTQYF.